This is a list of T cell receptor beta chains from one sample in a study of T cells in localized non-small cell lung cancer. Method: immunoSEQ multiplex PCR; TCRdb's copy keeps in-frame clones and lacks some. The sample lists tens of thousands of clones; roughly 88% were seen once. The sample here was peripheral blood, taken before any cancer treatment. Receptors were obtained from a man aged 40 to 75 with stage I lung adenocarcinoma. Each CDR3 is given with its conserved first and last residue. The D gene is left open where the match is weak. Where a row states a size, it is once, few, many or the class of an expanded clone; other rows omit it.

clone size	D gene	J gene	V gene	CDR3 protein	CDR3 DNA
.	TRBD1	TRBJ2-5	TRBV19	CASRKGAQETQYF	TGTGCCAGTAGAAAGGGGGCTCAAGAGACCCAGTACTTC
.	.	TRBJ2-7	TRBV4-2	CASSQEQQDYEQYF	TGTGCCAGCAGCCAAGAACAGCAGGACTACGAGCAGTACTTC
.	TRBD1	TRBJ1-1	TRBV5-4	CASSLPGQVLMNTEAFF	TGTGCCAGCAGTCTCCCGGGACAGGTCCTCATGAACACTGAAGCTTTCTTT
.	.	TRBJ1-3	TRBV19	CASKSAGNTIYF	TGTGCCAGTAAATCTGCTGGAAACACCATATATTTT
.	.	TRBJ2-5	TRBV6-6	CASSYSRSGETQYF	TGTGCCAGCAGTTACTCGAGATCGGGGGAGACCCAGTACTTC
once	.	TRBJ1-5	TRBV18	CASSLGAQGNQPQHF	TGTGCCAGCTCACTGGGGGCACAGGGTAATCAGCCCCAGCATTTT
.	TRBD2	TRBJ2-3	TRBV10-3	CAISGDGLAGGPDTQYF	TGTGCCATCAGTGGAGACGGACTAGCGGGGGGGCCAGATACGCAGTATTTT
once	.	TRBJ2-1	TRBV9	CASSVMGGRGNEQFF	TGTGCCAGCAGCGTAATGGGGGGCAGAGGAAATGAGCAGTTCTTC
.	TRBD1	TRBJ2-7	TRBV6-1	CASSYYRGSSYEQYF	TGTGCCAGCTCCTACTACAGGGGGAGCTCCTACGAGCAGTACTTC
.	TRBD1	TRBJ2-7	TRBV6-5	CASRRAGQAHEQYF	TGTGCCAGCAGAAGGGCAGGACAGGCCCACGAGCAGTACTTC
.	.	TRBJ2-1	TRBV7-7	CASSLNRDTEQFF	TGTGCCAGCAGCTTGAACAGGGATACTGAGCAGTTCTTC
.	.	TRBJ2-2	TRBV14	CASSLVRLGNTGELFF	TGTGCCAGCAGCCTCGTGAGATTGGGGAACACCGGGGAGCTGTTTTTT
once	.	TRBJ2-3	TRBV25-1	CASSGPGFTDTQYF	TGTGCCAGCAGTGGTCCTGGGTTCACAGATACGCAGTATTTT
.	.	TRBJ1-1	TRBV30	CAWTQRGDTEAFF	TGTGCCTGGACGCAACGGGGGGACACTGAAGCTTTCTTT
.	.	TRBJ1-4	TRBV7-6	CASSSRQFNEKLFF	TGTGCCAGCAGCTCAAGACAGTTTAATGAAAAACTGTTTTTT
.	.	TRBJ2-2	TRBV4-1	CASSQVGTWELFF	TGCGCCAGCAGCCAAGTTGGGACCTGGGAGCTGTTTTTT
.	TRBD1	TRBJ1-2	TRBV10-1	CASTRQGAAYGYTF	TGCGCCAGCACTAGACAGGGGGCAGCCTATGGCTACACCTTC
.	TRBD1	TRBJ1-4	TRBV13	CASGLGQRPRLFF	TGTGCCTCCGGCTTGGGACAGCGACCGCGACTGTTTTTT
.	TRBD1	TRBJ1-6	TRBV6-1	CASSRPGQGNSPLHF	TGTGCCAGCAGTCGGCCGGGACAGGGGAATTCACCCCTCCACTTT